This T cell receptor (beta chain) was obtained from a study of blood T cell repertoires in COVID-19. Overall study context: Samples came from the United States, Italy and Spain, spanning acute and convalescent COVID-19.

The trim removed 3 bases at V and 5 bases at J, leaving 8 bases unmatched. The CDR3 extends over 16 amino acids. Germline CDR1 SGHRS, CDR2 YFSETQ. Only one count was recorded for this clone. Sequenced by immunoSEQ multiplex PCR; TCRdb stores in-frame clones only, minus some. This sample has about 480,000 clones, with roughly nine tenths found just once. Specimen: peripheral blood. The chain is built from TRBV5-1 and TRBJ2-3, with 11 positions matching TRBD2. The sequence was collected from a man younger than 35 with COVID-19, enrolled during active disease. The CDR3 coding sequence is TGCGCCAGCAGCTCCATTAGCGGGGGGGCAGTAGATACGCAGTATTTT. Its translation: CASSSISGGAVDTQYF.